This T cell receptor beta chain was sequenced during a study of beta chain features in type 1 diabetes. Study in general: Examined across all samples were approximately 99 million sorted cells. General study results and limits: All four CD4+ subsets of Type 1 diabetes patients contained TCRB CDR3s that were moderately but significantly shorter. Equally in patients and controls, PCR might preferentially amplify shorter templates. The similarity of naive, central memory and Treg TCRB repertoires appeared greater among patients than among healthy donors.

Worth noting for this clone: Antigen: not known.

Germline V gene data show CDR1 as MGHDK and CDR2 as SYGVNS. Between the trimmed V and J ends, which lost 4 bases and 2 bases, there was a span of 5 bases. There are 12 residues in the CDR3. All sorted populations exceeded 95% purity. Every isolated RNA sample was fully reverse transcribed, so sequencing captured expressed TCRB transcripts. The protocol was immunoSEQ multiplex PCR, while the TCRdb copy is restricted to in-frame clones and leaves out a portion. The sample comprises 250,000 to 300,000 clones, roughly an eighth of which are singletons, and about 0.015% rests with the top ten. The chain is built from TRBV25-1 and TRBJ1-2; D is unclear. This TCR was recovered from a man in his thirties or forties with type 1 diabetes. The sequencing sample was made of naive CD4+ T cells from blood. CDR3 amino acids: CASSAYNYGYTF. CDR3 coding DNA: TGTGCCAGCAGTGCCTACAACTATGGCTACACCTTC.